This T cell receptor beta chain was sequenced in a study of OX40 agonist ivuxolimab in advanced cancers. A remark on this clone: The antigen remains undetermined.

Blood got drawn at baseline, again on cycle 4 day 1, and then on cycle 7 day 1. CDR1 is KGHSH, CDR2 LQKENI, per germline. This CDR3 region has 18 residues. J was trimmed by 1 base and V by 5 bases; bases with no gene match: 16. Method: immunoSEQ multiplex PCR; TCRdb's copy keeps in-frame clones and lacks some. Of around 55,000 clones listed, around 77% are singletons. Study-level points and caveats: Some patients without response likewise showed low normalized clonal expansion. CD4+ and CD8+ blood T cells expanded clonally by week 6 at 0.1 to 3.0 mg/kg.

The input for sequencing was CD4+ or CD8+ T cells sorted from blood, taken in a trial of the OX40 agonist ivuxolimab. V gene TRBV18 combines with J gene TRBJ1-1; 7 bases align to TRBD1. This clonotype originated in an adult with an advanced solid tumor such as melanoma, head and neck, liver or kidney cancer. The CDR3 is CASSSLRAGGNRNTEAFF. The CDR3, as DNA: TGTGCCAGCTCAAGCCTCCGGGCAGGGGGAAATAGGAACACTGAAGCTTTCTTT.